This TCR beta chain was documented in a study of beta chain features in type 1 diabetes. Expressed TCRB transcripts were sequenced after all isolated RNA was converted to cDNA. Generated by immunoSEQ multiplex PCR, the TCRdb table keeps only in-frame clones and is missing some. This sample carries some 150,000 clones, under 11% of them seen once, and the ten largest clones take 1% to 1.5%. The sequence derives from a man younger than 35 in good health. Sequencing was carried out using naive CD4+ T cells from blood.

The CDR3 sequence is CASSLEQHSYEQYF. CDR3 coding DNA: TGTGCCAGCAGCTTAGAACAGCACTCCTACGAGCAGTACTTC. The chain joins TRBV7-9 to TRBJ2-7; D is undetermined. Germline CDR1 is SEHNR and CDR2 is FQNEAQ (reference sequence). Trimming pared 1 base from V and 0 bases from J, leaving 7 bases between. This CDR3 contains 14 residues.